The clone carrying this T cell receptor (beta chain) has ten or more counts. What it binds is not known. RNA transcripts gave rise to amplified TCR beta CDR3 regions. Carried out on the TCR CDR3, a first-round RT-PCR used the HTBI primer set. TCRdb fed the multiplex PCR reads into MiXCR, producing one record per CDR3 protein. The repertoire holds roughly 380,000 distinct CDR3 sequences, about a fifth seen once, with 3.7% in the top ten. This sample stems from a study of T cells in Graves' hyperthyroidism and ophthalmopathy. Overall study findings and caveats: Blood shared most expanded thyroid clonotypes above 0.001.

The germline CDR1 and CDR2 sequences are MNHEY and SMNVEV (reference sequence). This CDR3 has 15 amino acids. V was pared by 0 bases and J by 0 bases, with 8 bases between. The receptor comes from a woman aged 18-29 years with Graves' hyperthyroidism. This chain links TRBV27 with TRBJ1-1, with D perhaps matching TRBD1 (5 bases). The sample taken for sequencing was blood. This CDR3 is CASSLSRQLNTEAFF. In DNA, the CDR3 is TGTGCCAGCAGTTTATCCAGACAGTTGAACACTGAAGCTTTCTTT.